One and the same sample provided the 7 T cell receptor beta chains below, sequenced in a study of blood T cell repertoires in COVID-19 (TCRdb year 2020). Library construction relied on the immunoSEQ multiplex PCR assay. TCRdb holds this immuneACCESS table with in-frame rearrangements only. Some clones are missing; in checked studies, unresolved V genes explain under half, and the rest has no known cause. The sample has over 100,000 clones on record, approximately 80% of them singletons. The ten largest clonotypes hold about 10% of the sample. The sequenced material came from peripheral blood. All receptors derive from a human donor in a cohort sampled during active COVID-19.

The chain couples TRBV11-1 to TRBJ2-7; D remains unclear. The V gene's germline CDR1 is SGHAT and CDR2 FQDESV (reference sequence). The CDR3 contains 15 residues. V lost 5 bases and J lost 0, with 14 bases in between. The CDR3 sequence is CASSASLTSSYEQYF. The CDR3 region has the DNA TGTGCCAGCAGCGCCAGTTTAACCAGCTCCTACGAGCAGTACTTC.

The rearrangement links TRBV9 to TRBJ2-3, with TRBD2 identical over 14 bases. The CDR3 length is 17 residues. Germline lookup yields CDR1 SGDLS and CDR2 YYNGEE. V gave up 2 bases and J gave up 0 bases; unmatched junction bases: 2. CDR3 in DNA: TGTGCCAGCAGCGTGGGACTAGCGGGAGCGAGCACAGATACGCAGTATTTT. Its translation is CASSVGLAGASTDTQYF.

The gene calls are TRBV3-1 (or the pseudogene TRBV3-2) and TRBJ2-5; the match to TRBD2 covers 13 bases. V dropped 7 bases and J dropped 0; count of bases not matched to a gene: 2. This CDR3 has 15 amino acids. Germline V gives CDR1 LGHDT, CDR2 YNNKEL (reference sequence). CDR3 sequence: CASTGLAGDQETQYF. Written as DNA, the CDR3 is TGTGCCAGCACCGGACTAGCGGGGGACCAAGAGACCCAGTACTTC.

The gene calls are TRBV5-1 and TRBJ2-6; possible D gene TRBD1, 6 bases. This CDR3 spans 15 amino acids. Trimming removed 4 bases from V and 2 bases from J, with 10 bases in between. Germline CDR1 is SGHRS and CDR2 is YFSETQ. The CDR3 DNA follows: TGCGCCAGCAGCCGAAACAGGGCTGGGGCCAACGTCCTGACTTTC. Residues: CASSRNRAGANVLTF.

The chain carries TRBV6-2 or TRBV6-3 and TRBJ1-1; no firm D call. Trimming removed 2 bases from V and 8 bases from J, with 15 bases in between. The CDR3 length is 14 residues. Germline V gene data show CDR1 as MNHEY and CDR2 as SVGEGT. CDR3 region: CASSYTSVTTEAFF. The DNA for the CDR3 is TGTGCCAGCAGTTACACATCCGTGACAACGGAAGCTTTCTTT.

The V and J genes are TRBV23-1 and TRBJ2-7; tentative D call: TRBD1 (6 bases). TRBV23-1 is labeled an ORF, and its function is uncertain. Trimming pared 5 bases from V and 5 bases from J, leaving 16 bases between. CDR3 length: 14 amino acids. CDR3 sequence: CASSSDRFVNEQYF. Here the CDR3 DNA reads TGCGCCAGCAGTTCCGACAGGTTCGTGAACGAGCAGTACTTC.

The rearrangement joins TRBV5-5 to TRBJ2-3; possibly TRBD2 for D (7 bases). CDR3 length: 14 residues. V gave up 3 bases and J gave up 6 bases, with 14 bases separating them. Germline-derived CDR1 and CDR2 are SGHKS and YYEKEE (reference sequence). Here the CDR3 reads CASSSTGGADTQYF. CDR3 coding DNA: TGTGCCAGCAGCTCAACGGGGGGCGCGGATACGCAGTATTTT.